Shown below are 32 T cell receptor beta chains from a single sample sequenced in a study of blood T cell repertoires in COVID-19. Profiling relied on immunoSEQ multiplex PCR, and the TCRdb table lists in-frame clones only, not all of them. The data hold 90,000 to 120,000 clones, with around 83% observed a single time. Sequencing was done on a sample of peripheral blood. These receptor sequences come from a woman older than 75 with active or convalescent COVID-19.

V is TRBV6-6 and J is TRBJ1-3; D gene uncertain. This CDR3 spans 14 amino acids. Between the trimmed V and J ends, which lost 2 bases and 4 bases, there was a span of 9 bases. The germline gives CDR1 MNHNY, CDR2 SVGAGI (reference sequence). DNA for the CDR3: TGTGCCAGCAGTTACGGGTACAGCGGAAACACCATATATTTT. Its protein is CASSYGYSGNTIYF.

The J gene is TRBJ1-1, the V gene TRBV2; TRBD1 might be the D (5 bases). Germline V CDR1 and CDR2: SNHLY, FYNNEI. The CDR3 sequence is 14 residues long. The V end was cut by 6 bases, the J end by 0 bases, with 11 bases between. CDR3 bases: TGTGCCAGCAGGAACAGGACCCTGAACACTGAAGCTTTCTTT. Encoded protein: CASRNRTLNTEAFF. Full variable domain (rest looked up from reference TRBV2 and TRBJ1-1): EPEVTQTPSHQVTQMGQEVILRCVPISNHLYFYWYRQILGQKVEFLVSFYNNEISEKSEIFDDQFSVERPDGSNFTLKIRSTKLEDSAMYFCASRNRTLNTEAFFGQGTRLTVV.

The CDR3 loop is CASSLKSREKLFF. Here the CDR3 DNA reads TGTGCCAGCAGTTTAAAATCCAGGGAAAAACTGTTTTTT. This chain joins TRBV12-3 or TRBV12-4 and TRBJ1-4; no definite D call. This CDR3 contains 13 residues. The V end lost 2 bases, the J end lost 8 bases, and 9 bases lay between the germline ends.

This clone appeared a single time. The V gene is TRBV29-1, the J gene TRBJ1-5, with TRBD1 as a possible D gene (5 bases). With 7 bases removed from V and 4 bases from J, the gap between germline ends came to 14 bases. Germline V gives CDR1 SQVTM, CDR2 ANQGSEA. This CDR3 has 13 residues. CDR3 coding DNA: TGCAGCGCGGGGGATGGGGGGAATCAGCCCCAGCATTTT. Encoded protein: CSAGDGGNQPQHF.

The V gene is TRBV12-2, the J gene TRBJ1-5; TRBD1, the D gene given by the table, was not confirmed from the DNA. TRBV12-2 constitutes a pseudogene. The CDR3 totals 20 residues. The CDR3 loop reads CASRLSDRDRTIYSNQPQHF. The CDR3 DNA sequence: TGTGCAAGTCGCTTATCCGACCGAGACAGAACCATTTATAGCAATCAGCCCCAGCATTTT.

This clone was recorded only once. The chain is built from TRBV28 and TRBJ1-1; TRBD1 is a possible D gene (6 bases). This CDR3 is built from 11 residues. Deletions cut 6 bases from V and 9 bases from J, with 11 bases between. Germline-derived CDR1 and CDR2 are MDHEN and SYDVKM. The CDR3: CASSSGQKAFF. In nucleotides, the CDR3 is TGTGCCAGCAGCTCCGGACAGAAAGCTTTCTTT.

CDR3 amino acids: CASSEGQGVRQFF. The CDR3 nucleotides are TGTGCCAGCAGCGAGGGACAGGGTGTCCGGCAGTTCTTC. The V gene is TRBV6-5, the J gene TRBJ2-1, with TRBD1 matching 9 bases. The CDR3 runs 13 residues. V was pared by 6 bases and J by 12 bases, with 9 bases of the junction left unmatched. CDR1 is MNHEY and CDR2 is SVGAGI in the germline V gene.

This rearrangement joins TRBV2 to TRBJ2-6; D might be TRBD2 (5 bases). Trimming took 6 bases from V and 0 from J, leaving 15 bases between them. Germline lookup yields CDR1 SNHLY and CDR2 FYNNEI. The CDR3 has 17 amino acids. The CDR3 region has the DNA TGTGCCAGCAGGGACGGACGGGGATTCTCTGGGGCCAACGTCCTGACTTTC. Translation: CASRDGRGFSGANVLTF.

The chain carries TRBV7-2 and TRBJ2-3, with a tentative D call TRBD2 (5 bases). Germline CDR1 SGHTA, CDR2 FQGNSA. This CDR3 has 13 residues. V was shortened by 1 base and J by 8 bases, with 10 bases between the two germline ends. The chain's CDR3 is CASSLDFEGTQYF. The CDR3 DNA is TGTGCCAGCAGCTTAGACTTCGAGGGTACGCAGTATTTT.

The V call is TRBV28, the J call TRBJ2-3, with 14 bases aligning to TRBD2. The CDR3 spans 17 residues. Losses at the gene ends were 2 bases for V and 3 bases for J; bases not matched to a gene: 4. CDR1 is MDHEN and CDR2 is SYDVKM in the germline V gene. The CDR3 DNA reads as TGTGCCAGCAGTTTAGTTGGGACTAGCGGGAGAACAGATACGCAGTATTTT. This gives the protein CASSLVGTSGRTDTQYF.

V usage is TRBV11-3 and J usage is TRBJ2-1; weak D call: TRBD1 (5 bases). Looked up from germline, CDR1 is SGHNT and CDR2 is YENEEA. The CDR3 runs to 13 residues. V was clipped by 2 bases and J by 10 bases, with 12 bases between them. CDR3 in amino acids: CASSLFPGYEQFF. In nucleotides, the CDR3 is TGTGCCAGCAGCTTATTCCCAGGGTACGAGCAGTTCTTC. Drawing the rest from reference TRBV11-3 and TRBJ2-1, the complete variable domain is EAGVVQSPRYKIIEKKQPVAFWCNPISGHNTLYWYLQNLGQGPELLIRYENEEAVDDSQLPKDRFSAERLKGVDSTLKIQPAELGDSAVYLCASSLFPGYEQFFGPGTRLTVL.

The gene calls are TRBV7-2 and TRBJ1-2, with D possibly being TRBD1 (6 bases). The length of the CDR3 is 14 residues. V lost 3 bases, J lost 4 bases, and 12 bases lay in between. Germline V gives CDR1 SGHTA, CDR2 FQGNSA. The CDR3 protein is CASSFDRNSYGYTF. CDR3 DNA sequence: TGTGCCAGCAGCTTCGACAGGAACTCCTATGGCTACACCTTC.

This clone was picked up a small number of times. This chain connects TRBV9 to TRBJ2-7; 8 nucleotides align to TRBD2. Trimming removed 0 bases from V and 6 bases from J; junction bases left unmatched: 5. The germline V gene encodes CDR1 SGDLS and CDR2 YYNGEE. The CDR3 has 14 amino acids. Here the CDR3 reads CASSVAFAGGEQYF. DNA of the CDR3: TGTGCCAGCAGCGTAGCTTTTGCGGGGGGCGAGCAGTACTTC.

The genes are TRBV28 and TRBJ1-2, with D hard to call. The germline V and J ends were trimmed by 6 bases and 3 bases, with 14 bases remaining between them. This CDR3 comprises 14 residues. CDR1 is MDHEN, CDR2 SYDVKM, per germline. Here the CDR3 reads CASRRGDGDYGYTF. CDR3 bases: TGTGCCAGCAGACGGGGAGATGGGGACTATGGCTACACCTTC.

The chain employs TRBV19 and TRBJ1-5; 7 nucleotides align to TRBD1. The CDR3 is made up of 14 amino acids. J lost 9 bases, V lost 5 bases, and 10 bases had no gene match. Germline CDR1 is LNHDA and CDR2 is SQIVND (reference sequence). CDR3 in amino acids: CASSDGTARMPQHF. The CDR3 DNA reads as TGTGCCAGTAGTGACGGGACAGCAAGGATGCCCCAGCATTTT.

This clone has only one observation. CDR3 bases: TGTGCCAGCAGTTGGACAGGGCGTGACTATGGCTACACCTTC. This codes for CASSWTGRDYGYTF. The chain combines TRBV7-9 with TRBJ1-2; 8 bases match TRBD1. The germline CDR1 and CDR2 sequences are SEHNR and FQNEAQ (reference sequence). V was clipped by 6 bases and J by 3 bases; unmatched bases: 6. The CDR3 totals 14 residues.

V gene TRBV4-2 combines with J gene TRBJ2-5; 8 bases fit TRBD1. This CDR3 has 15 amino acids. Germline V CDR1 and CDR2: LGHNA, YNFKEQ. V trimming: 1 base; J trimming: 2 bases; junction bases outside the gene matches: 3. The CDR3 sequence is CASSQGRTGQETQYF. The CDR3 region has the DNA TGTGCCAGCAGCCAAGGGCGGACAGGGCAAGAGACCCAGTACTTC.

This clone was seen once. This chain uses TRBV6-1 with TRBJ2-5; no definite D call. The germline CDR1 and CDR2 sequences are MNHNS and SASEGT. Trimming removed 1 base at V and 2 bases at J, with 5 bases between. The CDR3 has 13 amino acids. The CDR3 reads CASSEESQETQYF. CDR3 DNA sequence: TGTGCCAGCAGTGAAGAGAGTCAAGAGACCCAGTACTTC.

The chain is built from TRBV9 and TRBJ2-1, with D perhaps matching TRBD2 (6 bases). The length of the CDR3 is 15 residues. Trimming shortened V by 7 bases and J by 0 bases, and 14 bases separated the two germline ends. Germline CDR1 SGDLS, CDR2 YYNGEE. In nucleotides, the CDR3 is TGTGCCAGCGAAGCGGGCCCGAGCTCCTACAATGAGCAGTTCTTC. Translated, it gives CASEAGPSSYNEQFF.

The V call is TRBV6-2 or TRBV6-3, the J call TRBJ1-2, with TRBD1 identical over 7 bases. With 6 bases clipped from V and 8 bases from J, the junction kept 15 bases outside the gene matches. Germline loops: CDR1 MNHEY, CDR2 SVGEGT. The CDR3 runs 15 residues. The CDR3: CASRPPGTEIRGYTF. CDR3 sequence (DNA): TGTGCCAGCAGACCTCCCGGGACAGAGATAAGGGGCTACACCTTC.

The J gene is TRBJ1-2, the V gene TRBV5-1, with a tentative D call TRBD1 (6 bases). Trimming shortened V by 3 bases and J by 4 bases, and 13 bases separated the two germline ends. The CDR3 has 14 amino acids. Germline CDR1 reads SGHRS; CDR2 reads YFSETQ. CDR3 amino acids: CASSSMTGGYGYTF. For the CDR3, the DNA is TGCGCCAGCAGCTCCATGACAGGTGGCTATGGCTACACCTTC.

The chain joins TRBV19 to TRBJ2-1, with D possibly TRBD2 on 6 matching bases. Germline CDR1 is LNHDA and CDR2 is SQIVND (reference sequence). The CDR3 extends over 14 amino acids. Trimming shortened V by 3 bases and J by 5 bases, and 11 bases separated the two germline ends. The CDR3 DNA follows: TGTGCCAGTAGTATGTCTAGCGCAAACAATGAGCAGTTCTTC. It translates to CASSMSSANNEQFF.

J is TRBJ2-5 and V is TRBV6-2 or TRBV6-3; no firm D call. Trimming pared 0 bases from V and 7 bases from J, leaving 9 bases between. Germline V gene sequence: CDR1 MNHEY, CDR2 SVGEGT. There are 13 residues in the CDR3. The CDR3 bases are TGTGCCAGCAGTTACTCAACGATCGGGACCCAGTACTTC. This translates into CASSYSTIGTQYF.

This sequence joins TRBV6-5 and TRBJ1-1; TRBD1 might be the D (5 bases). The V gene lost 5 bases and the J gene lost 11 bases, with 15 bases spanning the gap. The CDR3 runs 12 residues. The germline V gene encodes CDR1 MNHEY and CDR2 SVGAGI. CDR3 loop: CASSRGALAAFF. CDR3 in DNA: TGTGCCAGCAGTAGGGGAGCCCTAGCGGCTTTCTTT.

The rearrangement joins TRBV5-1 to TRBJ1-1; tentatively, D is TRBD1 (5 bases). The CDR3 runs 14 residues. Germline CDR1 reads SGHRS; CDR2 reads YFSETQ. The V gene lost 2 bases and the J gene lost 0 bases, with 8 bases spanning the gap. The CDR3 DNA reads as TGCGCCAGCAGCTTATGGGGGGTGAACACTGAAGCTTTCTTT. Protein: CASSLWGVNTEAFF.

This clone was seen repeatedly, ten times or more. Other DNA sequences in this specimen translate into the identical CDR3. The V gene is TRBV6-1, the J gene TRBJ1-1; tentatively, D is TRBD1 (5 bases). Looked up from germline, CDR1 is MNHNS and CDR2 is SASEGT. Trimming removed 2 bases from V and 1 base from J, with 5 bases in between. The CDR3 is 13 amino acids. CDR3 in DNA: TGTGCCAGCAGTGAAAGGGGGAACACTGAAGCTTTCTTT. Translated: CASSERGNTEAFF.

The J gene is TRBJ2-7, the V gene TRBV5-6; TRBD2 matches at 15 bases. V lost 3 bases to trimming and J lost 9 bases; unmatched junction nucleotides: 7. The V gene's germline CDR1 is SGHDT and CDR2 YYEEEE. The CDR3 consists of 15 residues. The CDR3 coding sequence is TGTGCCAGCAGCTGGAGGACTAGCGGGGGGGCGGCGCAGTACTTC. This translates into CASSWRTSGGAAQYF.

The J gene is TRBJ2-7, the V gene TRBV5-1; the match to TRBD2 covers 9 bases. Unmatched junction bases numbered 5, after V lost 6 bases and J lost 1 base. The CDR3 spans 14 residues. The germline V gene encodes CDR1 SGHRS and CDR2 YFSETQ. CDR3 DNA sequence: TGCGCCAGCACGATAGCGGGGGATTCCTACGAGCAGTACTTC. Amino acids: CASTIAGDSYEQYF.

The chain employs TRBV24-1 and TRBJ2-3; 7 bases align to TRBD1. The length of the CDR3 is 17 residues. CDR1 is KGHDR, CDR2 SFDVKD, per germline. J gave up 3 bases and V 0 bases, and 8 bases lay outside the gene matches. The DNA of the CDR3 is TGTGCCACCAGTGATTTGTCCCGGGACAGTTTAACAGATACGCAGTATTTT. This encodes CATSDLSRDSLTDTQYF.

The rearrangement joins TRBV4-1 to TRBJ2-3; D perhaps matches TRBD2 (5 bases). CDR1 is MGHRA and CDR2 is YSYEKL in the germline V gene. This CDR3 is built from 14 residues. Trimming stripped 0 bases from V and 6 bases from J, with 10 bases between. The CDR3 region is CASSQDAGMDTQYF. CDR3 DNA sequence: TGCGCCAGCAGCCAAGATGCCGGGATGGATACGCAGTATTTT.

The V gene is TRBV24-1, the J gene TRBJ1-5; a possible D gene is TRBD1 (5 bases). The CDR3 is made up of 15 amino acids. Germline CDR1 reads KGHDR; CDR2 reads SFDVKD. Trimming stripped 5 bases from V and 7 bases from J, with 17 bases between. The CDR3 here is CATSVGGTRRQPQHF. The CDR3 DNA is TGTGCCACCAGTGTGGGCGGGACGAGAAGGCAGCCCCAGCATTTT.

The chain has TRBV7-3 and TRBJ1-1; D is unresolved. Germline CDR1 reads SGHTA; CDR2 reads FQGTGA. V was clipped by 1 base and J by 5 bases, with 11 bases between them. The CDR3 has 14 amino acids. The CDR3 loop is CASSLSAAGTEAFF. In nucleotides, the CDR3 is TGTGCCAGCAGCTTAAGTGCGGCGGGTACTGAAGCTTTCTTT. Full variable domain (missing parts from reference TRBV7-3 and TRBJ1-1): GAGVSQTPSNKVTEKGKYVELRCDPISGHTALYWYRQSLGQGPEFLIYFQGTGAADDSGLPNDRFFAVRPEGSVSTLKIQRTERGDSAVYLCASSLSAAGTEAFFGQGTRLTVV.